This section outlines one TCR beta chain sequence together with its context. Its antigen remains unidentified. Assay: immunoSEQ multiplex PCR; the TCRdb copy retains only in-frame clones and omits some. The sample records about 80,000 clones, 70% to 90% being singletons. The V gene's germline CDR1 is LNHDA and CDR2 SQIVND (reference sequence). The V end was cut by 6 bases, the J end by 2 bases, with 10 bases between. The CDR3 spans 13 residues. The sample is drawn from a study of OX40 agonist ivuxolimab in advanced cancers. Study context: Hepatocellular carcinoma, melanoma, renal cell or head and neck cancer affected the dose-escalation patients. Allowance was made for prior anti-PD-1, anti-PD-L1 or anti-CTLA-4 therapy, and 35% to 40% had some. General study points: In a subset of nonresponders, normalized T-cell clonal expansion was also low.

This TCR came from an adult with an advanced solid tumor such as melanoma, head and neck, liver or kidney cancer. The sample in question was CD4+ or CD8+ T cells sorted from blood, obtained in a trial of the OX40 agonist ivuxolimab. V is TRBV19 and J is TRBJ2-5; D gene uncertain. The CDR3 nucleotides are TGTGCCAGTAGGTTCGTCGGTCAAGAGACCCAGTACTTC. It yields the protein CASRFVGQETQYF.